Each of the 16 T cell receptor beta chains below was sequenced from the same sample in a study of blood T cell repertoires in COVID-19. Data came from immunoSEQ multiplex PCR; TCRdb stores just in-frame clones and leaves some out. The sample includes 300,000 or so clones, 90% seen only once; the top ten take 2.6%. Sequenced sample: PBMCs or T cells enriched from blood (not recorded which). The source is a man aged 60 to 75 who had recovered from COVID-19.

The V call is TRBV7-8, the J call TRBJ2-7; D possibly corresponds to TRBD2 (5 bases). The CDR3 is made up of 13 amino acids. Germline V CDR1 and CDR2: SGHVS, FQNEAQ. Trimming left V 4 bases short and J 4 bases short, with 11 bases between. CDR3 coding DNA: TGTGCCAGCAGCTCCCTGGAGGTTTACGAGCAGTACTTC. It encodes CASSSLEVYEQYF.

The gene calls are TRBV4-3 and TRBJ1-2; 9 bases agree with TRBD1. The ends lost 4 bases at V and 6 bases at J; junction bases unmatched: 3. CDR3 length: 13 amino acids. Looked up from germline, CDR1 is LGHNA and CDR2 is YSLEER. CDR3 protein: CASSPRQGDGYTF. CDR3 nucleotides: TGCGCCAGCAGCCCCCGACAGGGGGATGGCTACACCTTC.

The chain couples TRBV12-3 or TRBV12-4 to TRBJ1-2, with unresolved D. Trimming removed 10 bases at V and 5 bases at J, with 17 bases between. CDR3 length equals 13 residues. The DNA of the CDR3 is TGTGCCACACTGGGTAGGGAGCGATATGGCTACACCTTC. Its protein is CATLGRERYGYTF.

The CDR3 region has the DNA TGCGCCAGCAGTGAGGACAGAGGCACAGATACGCAGTATTTT. Translation gives CASSEDRGTDTQYF. The chain uses TRBV5-1 and TRBJ2-3; D may be TRBD1 (6 bases). There are 14 residues in the CDR3. V was cut by 5 bases and J by 1 base, with 11 bases left in between. The V gene's germline CDR1 is SGHRS and CDR2 YFSETQ.

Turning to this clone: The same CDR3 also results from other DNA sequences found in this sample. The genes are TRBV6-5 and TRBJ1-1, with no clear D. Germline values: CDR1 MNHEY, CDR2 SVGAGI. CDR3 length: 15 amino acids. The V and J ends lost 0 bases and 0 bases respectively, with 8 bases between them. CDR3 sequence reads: CASSYSAGLNTEAFF. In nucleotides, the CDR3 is TGTGCCAGCAGTTACTCGGCAGGATTGAACACTGAAGCTTTCTTT.

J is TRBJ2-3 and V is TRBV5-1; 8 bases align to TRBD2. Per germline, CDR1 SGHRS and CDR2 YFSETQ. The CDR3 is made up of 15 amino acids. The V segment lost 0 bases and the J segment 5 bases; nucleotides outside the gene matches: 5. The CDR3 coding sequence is TGCGCCAGCAGCTTGGACGGGACTAGTGAAGATACGCAGTATTTT. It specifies CASSLDGTSEDTQYF.

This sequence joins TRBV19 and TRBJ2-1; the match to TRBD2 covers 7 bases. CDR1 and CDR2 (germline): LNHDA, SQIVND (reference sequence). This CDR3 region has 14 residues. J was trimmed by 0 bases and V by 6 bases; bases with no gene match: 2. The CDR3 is CASSRDYSYNEQFF. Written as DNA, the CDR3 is TGTGCCAGTAGCCGGGACTACTCCTACAATGAGCAGTTCTTC.

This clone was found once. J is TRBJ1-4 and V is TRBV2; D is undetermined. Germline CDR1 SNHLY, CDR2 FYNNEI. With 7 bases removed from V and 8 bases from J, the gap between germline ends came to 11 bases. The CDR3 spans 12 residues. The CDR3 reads CASMVAVEKLFF. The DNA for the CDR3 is TGTGCCAGCATGGTCGCGGTGGAAAAACTGTTTTTT.

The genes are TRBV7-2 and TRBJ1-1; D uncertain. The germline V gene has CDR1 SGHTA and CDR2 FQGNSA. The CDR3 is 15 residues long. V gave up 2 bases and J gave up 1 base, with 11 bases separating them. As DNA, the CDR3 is TGTGCCAGCAGCTTATGGGTTACGGGGAACACTGAAGCTTTCTTT. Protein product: CASSLWVTGNTEAFF. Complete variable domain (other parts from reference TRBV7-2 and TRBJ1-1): GAGVSQSPSNKVTEKGKDVELRCDPISGHTALYWYRQSLGQGLEFLIYFQGNSAPDKSGLPSDRFSAERTGGSVSTLTIQRTQQEDSAVYLCASSLWVTGNTEAFFGQGTRLTVV.

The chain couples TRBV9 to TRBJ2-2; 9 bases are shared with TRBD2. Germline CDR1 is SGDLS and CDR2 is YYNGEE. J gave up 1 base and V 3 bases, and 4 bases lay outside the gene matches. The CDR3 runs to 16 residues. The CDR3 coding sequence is TGTGCCAGCAGCGCGACGCGGGGGGGGAACACCGGGGAGCTGTTTTTT. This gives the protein CASSATRGGNTGELFF.

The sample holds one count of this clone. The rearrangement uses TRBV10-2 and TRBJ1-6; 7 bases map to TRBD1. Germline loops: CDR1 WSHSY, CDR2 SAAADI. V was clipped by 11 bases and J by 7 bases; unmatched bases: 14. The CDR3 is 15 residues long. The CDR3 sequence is CAVHRRDRQNSPLHF. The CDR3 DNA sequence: TGCGCCGTCCATAGGCGGGACAGACAAAATTCACCCCTCCACTTT.

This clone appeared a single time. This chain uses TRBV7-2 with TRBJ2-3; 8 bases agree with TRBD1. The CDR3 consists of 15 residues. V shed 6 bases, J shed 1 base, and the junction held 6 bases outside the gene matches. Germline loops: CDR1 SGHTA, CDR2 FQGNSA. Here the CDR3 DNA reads TGTGCCAGCAGTCTAGGCAGGGGGCGCACAGATACGCAGTATTTT. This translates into CASSLGRGRTDTQYF.

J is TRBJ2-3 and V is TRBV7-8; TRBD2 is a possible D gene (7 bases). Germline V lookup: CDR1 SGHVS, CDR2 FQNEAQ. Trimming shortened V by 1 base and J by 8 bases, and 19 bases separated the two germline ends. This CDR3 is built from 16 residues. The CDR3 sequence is CASSLDYGGAGGTQYF. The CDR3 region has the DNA TGTGCCAGCAGCTTAGATTATGGGGGGGCCGGGGGTACGCAGTATTTT.

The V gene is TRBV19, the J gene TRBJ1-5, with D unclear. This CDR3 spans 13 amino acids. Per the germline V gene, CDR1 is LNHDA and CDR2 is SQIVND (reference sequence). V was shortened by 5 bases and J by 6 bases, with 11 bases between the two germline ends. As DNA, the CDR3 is TGTGCCAGTAGTGACACCAGGCTTCAGCCCCAGCATTTT. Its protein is CASSDTRLQPQHF.

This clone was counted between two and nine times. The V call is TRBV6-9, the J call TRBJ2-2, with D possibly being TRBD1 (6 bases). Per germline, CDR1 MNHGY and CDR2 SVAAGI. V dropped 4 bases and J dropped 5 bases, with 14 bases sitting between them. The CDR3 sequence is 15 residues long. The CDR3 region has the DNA TGTGCCAGCAGTTTCACAGGGACGGGGACCGGGGAGCTGTTTTTT. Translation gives CASSFTGTGTGELFF.

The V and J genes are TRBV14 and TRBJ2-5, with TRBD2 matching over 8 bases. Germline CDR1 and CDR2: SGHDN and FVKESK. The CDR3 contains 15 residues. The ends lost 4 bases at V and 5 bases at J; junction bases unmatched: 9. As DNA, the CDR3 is TGTGCCAGCAGCCGGCGCGGGGGGCTGGGCGAGACCCAGTACTTC. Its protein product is CASSRRGGLGETQYF.